Below, 32 T cell receptor beta chains from the same sample are listed, as sequenced in a study of chemoradiotherapy in HPV16-positive cancers (dated by TCRdb to about 2022). Receptor libraries were prepared by the immunoSEQ multiplex PCR assay. This is the immuneACCESS table as TCRdb keeps it, with only in-frame sequences that have V and J called. A part of the clones is gone; compared with another copy, unresolved V genes explain less than half, and the rest is unexplained. Across this sample there are 7,700 or so clones, with roughly two thirds seen only once. Approximately 30% of the sample rests with the top ten. The sample was collected from a patient who underwent chemoradiotherapy. These receptors originate from a human donor with HPV-associated anogenital cancer.

This clone has a handful of counts. V and J are TRBV7-2 and TRBJ1-4; weak D call: TRBD1 (5 bases). Germline assignment: CDR1 SGHTA and CDR2 FQGNSA. V dropped 0 bases and J dropped 7 bases, with 9 bases sitting between them. This CDR3 has 14 residues. The DNA for the CDR3 is TGTGCCAGCAGCTTAGCGGGGCAGGCTGAAAAACTGTTTTTT. Residues: CASSLAGQAEKLFF.

The genes are TRBV27 and TRBJ2-5; D is unresolved. The CDR3 spans 14 residues. Looked up from germline, CDR1 is MNHEY and CDR2 is SMNVEV (reference sequence). Trimming took off 0 bases at V and 0 bases at J, with 5 bases between the two ends. This CDR3 is CASSLSWNQETQYF. The CDR3 coding sequence is TGTGCCAGCAGTTTATCGTGGAACCAAGAGACCCAGTACTTC.

CDR3 sequence: CASSQVSLGGRNQPQHF. CDR3 nucleotide sequence: TGCGCCAGCAGCCAAGTCTCTTTAGGGGGTCGCAATCAGCCCCAGCATTTT. The J gene is TRBJ1-5, the V gene TRBV4-1; weak D call: TRBD1 (6 bases). This CDR3 contains 17 residues. CDR1 is MGHRA, CDR2 YSYEKL, per germline. V lost 1 base to trimming and J lost 2 bases, with 15 bases between them.

The rearrangement uses TRBV5-4 and TRBJ1-2, with D unresolved. The length of the CDR3 is 11 residues. Trimming took 2 bases from V and 7 from J, leaving 6 bases between them. The germline CDR1 and CDR2 sequences are SGHNT and YYREEE (reference sequence). Written as DNA, the CDR3 is TGTGCCAGCAGCTTCATCGGTGGCTACACCTTC. This codes for CASSFIGGYTF.

This clone ranks as large. This chain links TRBV11-3 with TRBJ1-1; D unresolved. CDR1 is SGHNT, CDR2 YENEEA, per germline. This CDR3 contains 12 residues. The V end lost 1 base, the J end lost 3 bases, and 3 bases lay between the germline ends. This chain's CDR3 is CASSLGDTEAFF. CDR3 nucleotides: TGTGCCAGCAGCTTAGGGGACACTGAAGCTTTCTTT.

The V and J genes are TRBV7-2 and TRBJ1-1; D unclear. Trimming took 4 bases from V and 1 from J, leaving 13 bases between them. CDR1 SGHTA and CDR2 FQGNSA come from the germline V gene. CDR3 size: 15 residues. The CDR3 is CASSSVVRQNTEAFF. The DNA of the CDR3 is TGTGCCAGCAGCTCCGTAGTACGGCAGAACACTGAAGCTTTCTTT.

The chain combines TRBV2 with TRBJ1-6; 9 bases line up with TRBD1. CDR3 size: 15 residues. Looked up from germline, CDR1 is SNHLY and CDR2 is FYNNEI. Unmatched junction bases numbered 6, after V lost 6 bases and J lost 6 bases. The CDR3 is CASRGTGNPNSPLHF. DNA of the CDR3: TGTGCCAGCAGGGGGACAGGGAATCCTAATTCACCCCTCCACTTT.

This chain uses TRBV9 with TRBJ2-1; 11 nucleotides align to TRBD1. The ends lost 6 bases at V and 5 bases at J; junction bases unmatched: 4. CDR1 is SGDLS, CDR2 YYNGEE, per germline. CDR3 length: 14 residues. The CDR3 DNA follows: TGTGCCAGCAACCGGGACAGGGGGAACAATGAGCAGTTCTTC. Its translation: CASNRDRGNNEQFF.

The chain couples TRBV11-3 to TRBJ2-5; tentative D call: TRBD1 (6 bases). Germline CDR1 SGHNT, CDR2 YENEEA. V was clipped by 6 bases and J by 4 bases, with 18 bases between them. This CDR3 is built from 15 residues. In nucleotides, the CDR3 is TGTGCCAGCAGAGAGGGGTCGACAGGCCGAGAGACCCAGTACTTC. It encodes CASREGSTGRETQYF.

The V call is TRBV19, the J call TRBJ2-5, with a tentative D call TRBD2 (5 bases). Germline lookup yields CDR1 LNHDA and CDR2 SQIVND (reference sequence). The CDR3 extends over 14 amino acids. Trimming took 5 bases from V and 2 from J, leaving 12 bases between them. The CDR3 loop is CASSSSDSQETQYF. The DNA of the CDR3 is TGTGCCAGTAGTTCTTCGGACTCTCAAGAGACCCAGTACTTC. The full variable domain, rest sourced from reference TRBV19 and TRBJ2-5, is DGGITQSPKYLFRKEGQNVTLSCEQNLNHDAMYWYRQDPGQGLRLIYYSQIVNDFQKGDIAEGYSVSREKKESFPLTVTSAQKNPTAFYLCASSSSDSQETQYFGPGTRLLVL.

Only a few counts were recorded for this clone. The chain employs TRBV4-1 and TRBJ2-2, with a possible D match to TRBD1 (6 bases). Germline assignment: CDR1 MGHRA and CDR2 YSYEKL. The CDR3 spans 16 residues. V was clipped by 0 bases and J by 4 bases, with 12 bases between them. The CDR3, as DNA: TGCGCCAGCAGCCAAGATACAGGGCGGGTCACCGGGGAGCTGTTTTTT. It yields the protein CASSQDTGRVTGELFF.

The genes are TRBV11-2 and TRBJ1-1; the match to TRBD1 covers 7 bases. The CDR3 contains 17 residues. CDR1 SGHAT and CDR2 FQNNGV come from the germline V gene. The V and J ends lost 3 bases and 4 bases, in that order; junction bases with no gene match: 14. The CDR3 loop reads CASSLGGGGLQGTEAFF. The CDR3 DNA reads as TGTGCCAGCAGCTTGGGAGGGGGCGGCTTACAGGGCACTGAAGCTTTCTTT. Variable domain in full (rest from reference TRBV11-2 and TRBJ1-1): EAGVAQSPRYKIIEKRQSVAFWCNPISGHATLYWYQQILGQGPKLLIQFQNNGVVDDSQLPKDRFSAERLKGVDSTLKIQPAKLEDSAVYLCASSLGGGGLQGTEAFFGQGTRLTVV.

This sequence joins TRBV7-8 and TRBJ2-2; 10 bases align to TRBD1. Germline loops: CDR1 SGHVS, CDR2 FQNEAQ. J gave up 5 bases and V 5 bases, and 8 bases lay outside the gene matches. This CDR3 region has 16 residues. This CDR3 is CASSKRRQGATGELFF. CDR3 coding DNA: TGTGCCAGCAGCAAACGTAGACAGGGGGCAACCGGGGAGCTGTTTTTT.

This clone was counted only a few times. This rearrangement joins TRBV6-4 to TRBJ2-1; D is unclear. CDR1 is MRHNA, CDR2 SNTAGT, per germline. The CDR3 has 11 residues. Here the CDR3 DNA reads TGTGCTTCCTCGCTGCTCAATGAGCAGTTCTTC. Translating gives CASSLLNEQFF.

This clone was recorded a few times. Here the CDR3 DNA reads TGTGCCAGCAGCCCGAGGTTACGGTATGGCTACACCTTC. Protein: CASSPRLRYGYTF. The V gene is TRBV7-2, the J gene TRBJ1-2, with D unclear. V lost 5 bases, J lost 5 bases, and 12 bases lay in between. Germline-derived CDR1 and CDR2 are SGHTA and FQGNSA. The CDR3 is 13 amino acids.

This clone has more than one count but fewer than ten. This chain uses TRBV9 with TRBJ1-1; D is uncertain. V gave up 2 bases and J gave up 4 bases, with 9 bases separating them. There are 13 residues in the CDR3. CDR1 is SGDLS, CDR2 YYNGEE, per germline. CDR3 protein: CASSVRPGTEAFF. The CDR3 DNA is TGTGCCAGCAGCGTGCGCCCAGGCACTGAAGCTTTCTTT.

The chain has TRBV28 and TRBJ1-1; TRBD1 is a possible D gene (5 bases). Trimming shortened V by 0 bases and J by 1 base, and 9 bases separated the two germline ends. This CDR3 spans 15 amino acids. Germline V gene sequence: CDR1 MDHEN, CDR2 SYDVKM. The CDR3 DNA sequence: TGTGCCAGCAGTTTATGGAGGGGCGGGAACACTGAAGCTTTCTTT. Translating gives CASSLWRGGNTEAFF.

The chain combines TRBV6-1 with TRBJ1-4; TRBD1 might be the D (6 bases). Between the trimmed V and J ends, which lost 7 bases and 0 bases, there was a span of 12 bases. The CDR3 extends over 15 amino acids. The V gene's germline CDR1 is MNHNS and CDR2 SASEGT. For the CDR3, the DNA is TGTGCCAGCACCCGAGGACAGACAACTAATGAAAAACTGTTTTTT. Residues: CASTRGQTTNEKLFF.

The V and J genes are TRBV7-2 and TRBJ2-5; 8 positions match TRBD2. V shed 5 bases, J shed 1 base, and the junction held 3 bases outside the gene matches. CDR1 SGHTA and CDR2 FQGNSA come from the germline V gene. The CDR3 is 14 amino acids. CDR3 sequence: CASSPRGAQETQYF. The CDR3 DNA reads as TGTGCCAGCAGCCCGCGGGGGGCCCAAGAGACCCAGTACTTC.

The chain uses TRBV21-1 and TRBJ2-7; the table's D call of TRBD1 was not tested on the DNA. TRBV21-1 is a pseudogene. This CDR3 is built from 16 residues. This CDR3 reads CASSTLTGHNLYEQYV. DNA of the CDR3: TGTGCCAGCAGCACCCTGACAGGGCATAACCTCTACGAGCAGTACGTC.

With regard to this clone: Compared with germline, one end of the junction differs, possibly owing to a read error. Other nucleotide sequences from this sample produce the same CDR3. The genes are TRBV28 and TRBJ1-5; 7 bases are shared with TRBD1. This CDR3 is 17 amino acids long. The V gene's germline CDR1 is MDHEN and CDR2 SYDVKM. The CDR3 here is CASSSWTGDHSNQPQHF. The CDR3 coding sequence is TGTGCCAGCAGTTCATGGACAGGAGATCATAGCAATCAGCCTCAGCATTTT.

The V and J genes are TRBV19 and TRBJ2-7, with TRBD2 as a possible D gene (6 bases). Between the trimmed V and J ends, which lost 2 bases and 1 base, there was a span of 12 bases. Germline V gene lookup returns CDR1 LNHDA and CDR2 SQIVND (reference sequence). The CDR3 consists of 15 residues. For the CDR3, the DNA is TGTGCCAGTAGTATACTACGACTAGAGTCCTACGAGCAGTACGTC. Translating gives CASSILRLESYEQYV.

This clone appeared a few times. This chain uses TRBV21-1 with TRBJ1-1. TRBV21-1 is a known pseudogene. The CDR3 totals 15 residues. The DNA of the CDR3 is TGTGCCAGCAGCAAAGTCGGGGGTAGGAACACTGAAGCTTTCTTT. It codes for CASSKVGGRNTEAFF.

The gene calls are TRBV27 and TRBJ2-1; 8 bases line up with TRBD1. Trimming cost V 6 bases and J 2 bases; bases outside gene matches: 12. Germline CDR1 MNHEY, CDR2 SMNVEV (reference sequence). The CDR3 contains 17 residues. The CDR3 coding sequence is TGTGCCAGCAGCGACCCGCAGGGGGCGCCGCCCTACAATGAGCAGTTCTTC. It yields the protein CASSDPQGAPPYNEQFF.

The rearrangement links TRBV10-3 to TRBJ2-3; either TRBD1 or TRBD2 may fit D (6 bases each). Trimming shortened V by 0 bases and J by 4 bases, and 14 bases separated the two germline ends. The germline V gene has CDR1 ENHRY and CDR2 SYGVKD. This CDR3 region has 16 residues. In DNA, the CDR3 is TGTGCCATCAGTGAGTCAAAGGGGGGCCGCGCAGATACGCAGTATTTT. This encodes CAISESKGGRADTQYF.

This chain uses TRBV28 with TRBJ2-5; D not certain. Germline CDR1 and CDR2: MDHEN and SYDVKM. The CDR3 covers 15 residues. The V end was cut by 5 bases, the J end by 5 bases, with 18 bases between. The CDR3 coding sequence is TGTGCCAGCAGTGTCCGTAGTGGGCCATGGGAGACCCAGTACTTC. Protein sequence: CASSVRSGPWETQYF.

The chain has TRBV28 and TRBJ1-1, with a tentative D call TRBD1 (5 bases). Germline values: CDR1 MDHEN, CDR2 SYDVKM. Trimming removed 5 bases from V and 0 bases from J, with 10 bases in between. The CDR3 is 14 residues long. The CDR3 DNA reads TGTGCCAGCAGTGAAACAGGAGTGAACACTGAAGCTTTCTTT. This gives the protein CASSETGVNTEAFF.

This clone was counted between two and nine times. This chain uses TRBV5-1 with TRBJ2-3; weak D call: TRBD1 (6 bases). V was clipped by 4 bases and J by 2 bases, with 14 bases between them. The CDR3 has 15 amino acids. Germline loops: CDR1 SGHRS, CDR2 YFSETQ. DNA of the CDR3: TGCGCCAGCAGCCCGACAGGTATCCCCACAGATACGCAGTATTTT. Translating it yields CASSPTGIPTDTQYF. The full variable domain, with the rest looked up from reference TRBV5-1 and TRBJ2-3, is KAGVTQTPRYLIKTRGQQVTLSCSPISGHRSVSWYQQTPGQGLQFLFEYFSETQRNKGNFPGRFSGRQFSNSRSEMNVSTLELGDSALYLCASSPTGIPTDTQYFGPGTRLTVL.

The chain has TRBV10-2 and TRBJ1-5; 10 positions agree with TRBD1. The CDR3 totals 15 residues. With 6 bases clipped from V and 2 bases from J, the junction kept 4 bases outside the gene matches. CDR1 and CDR2 from the germline V gene are WSHSY and SAAADI. The CDR3 sequence is CASSEGTGGNQPQHF. CDR3 nucleotides: TGCGCCAGCAGCGAGGGGACAGGGGGCAATCAGCCCCAGCATTTT.

This rearrangement joins TRBV19 to TRBJ2-3, with 9 bases that match TRBD2. The CDR3 loop spans 13 amino acids. V shed 4 bases, J shed 14 bases, and the junction held 10 bases outside the gene matches. Germline CDR1 LNHDA, CDR2 SQIVND (reference sequence). For the CDR3, the DNA is TGTGCCAGTAGTACCTCAATAGCGGGAGATCGGTATTTT. Residues: CASSTSIAGDRYF. Drawing the rest from reference TRBV19 and TRBJ2-3, the complete variable domain is DGGITQSPKYLFRKEGQNVTLSCEQNLNHDAMYWYRQDPGQGLRLIYYSQIVNDFQKGDIAEGYSVSREKKESFPLTVTSAQKNPTAFYLCASSTSIAGDRYFGPGTRLTVL.

The chain employs TRBV2 and TRBJ1-5; D gene uncertain. The CDR3 contains 13 residues. V shed 7 bases and J shed 5 bases, with 12 bases lying between them. Germline CDR1 is SNHLY and CDR2 is FYNNEI. CDR3 coding DNA: TGTGCCAGCACCTCTTTGCCGGATCAGCCCCAGCATTTT. Translated, it gives CASTSLPDQPQHF.

This sequence joins TRBV7-2 and TRBJ2-1, with D hard to call. The V and J ends lost 0 bases and 0 bases respectively, with 9 bases between them. This CDR3 has 16 amino acids. Germline CDR1 reads SGHTA; CDR2 reads FQGNSA. CDR3 region: CASSLAFSSSYNEQFF. The CDR3 region has the DNA TGTGCCAGCAGCTTAGCCTTTTCTAGCTCCTACAATGAGCAGTTCTTC.